This T cell receptor beta chain derives from a study of cytomegalovirus exposure and HLA in healthy donors. Method: immunoSEQ multiplex PCR; TCRdb's copy keeps in-frame clones and lacks some. This repertoire shows about 74,000 clones, about 94% found once; its top ten account for roughly 1.6%. Sequenced: PBMCs. The receptor's source is a man between 18 and 29 years old in good health and CMV-seropositive.

CDR3 sequence reads: CASSLRPWSGLNSGNTIYF. The DNA of the CDR3 is TGTGCCAGCAGTTTACGTCCCTGGTCAGGGCTAAACTCTGGAAACACCATATATTTT. The chain carries TRBV28 and TRBJ1-3, with D maybe TRBD1 (5 bases). The CDR3 spans 19 residues. V lost 2 bases to trimming and J lost 0 bases, with 20 bases between them. In germline, CDR1 is MDHEN, CDR2 SYDVKM.